This TCR beta chain derives from a study of control samples from healthy donors and cancer patients (TCRdb year 2020). To prepare the library, the immunoSEQ multiplex PCR assay was applied. The table comes from immuneACCESS by way of TCRdb, which keeps in-frame sequences with V and J called. Part of the clones is missing from these tables; in studies checked, under half for an unresolved V gene and the rest for unknown reasons. Counted in this sample were roughly 23,000 clones; roughly four fifths of them appeared once. In total, the top ten clones hold around a quarter of the sample. The CDR3 contains 15 residues, cysteine and phenylalanine counted. Solely the CDR3 DNA is kept, with 45 bases framed from the first base. For this chain, trimming is 0 bases at the V end and 1 base at the J end, and the number of junction bases without a gene match is 1. Taken from the germline V gene, the CDR1 and CDR2 loops are MGHDK and SYGVNS.

As concerns this clone: Its antigen is currently not known. No quality values exist for individual bases; no much larger clone is one base distant.

This TCR came from a man between 60 and 75 years old with head and neck cancer. The chain employs TRBV25-1 and TRBJ2-3; 7 bases in the junction line up with TRBD2. The sequencing sample was made of PBMCs. CDR3 loop: CASSEYLAGTDTQYF. In nucleotides, the sequence is TGTGCCAGCAGTGAATATCTAGCGGGCACAGATACGCAGTATTTT. Extended through the reference TRBV25-1 and TRBJ2-3 proteins, this CDR3 yields the full variable domain: EADIYQTPRYLVIGTGKKITLECSQTMGHDKMYWYQQDPGMELHLIHYSYGVNSTEKGDLSSESTVSRIRTEHFPLTLESARPSHTSQYLCASSEYLAGTDTQYFGPGTRLTVL.